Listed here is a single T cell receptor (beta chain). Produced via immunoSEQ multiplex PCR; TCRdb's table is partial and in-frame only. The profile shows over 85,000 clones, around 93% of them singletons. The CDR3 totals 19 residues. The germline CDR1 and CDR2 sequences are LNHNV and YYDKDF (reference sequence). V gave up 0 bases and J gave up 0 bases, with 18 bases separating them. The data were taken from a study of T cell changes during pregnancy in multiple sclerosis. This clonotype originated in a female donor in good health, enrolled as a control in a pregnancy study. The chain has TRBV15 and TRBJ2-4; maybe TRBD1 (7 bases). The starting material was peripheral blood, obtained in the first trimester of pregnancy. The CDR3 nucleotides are TGTGCCACCAGCAGAGATCCAGGAGGGGGCCGGATAGCCAAAAACATTCAGTACTTC. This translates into CATSRDPGGGRIAKNIQYF. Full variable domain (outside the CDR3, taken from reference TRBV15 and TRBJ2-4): DAMVIQNPRYQVTQFGKPVTLSCSQTLNHNVMYWYQQKSSQAPKLLFHYYDKDFNNEADTPDNFQSRRPNTSFCFLDIRSPGLGDTAMYLCATSRDPGGGRIAKNIQYFGAGTRLSVL.